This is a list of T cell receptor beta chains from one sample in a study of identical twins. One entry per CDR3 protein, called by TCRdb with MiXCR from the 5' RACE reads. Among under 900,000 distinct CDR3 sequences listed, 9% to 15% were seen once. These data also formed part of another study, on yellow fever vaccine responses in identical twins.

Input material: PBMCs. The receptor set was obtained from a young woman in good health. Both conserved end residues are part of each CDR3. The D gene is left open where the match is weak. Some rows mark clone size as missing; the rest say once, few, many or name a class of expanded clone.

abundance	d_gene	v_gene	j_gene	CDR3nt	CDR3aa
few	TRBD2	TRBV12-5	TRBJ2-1	TGTGCTAGTGGTTTGAGCCCCAAGCGGGGGGGCTCCTACAATGAGCAGTTCTTC	CASGLSPKRGGSYNEQFF
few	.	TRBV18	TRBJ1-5	TGTGCCAGCTCCCTCCACCCGGACCTTAGCAATCAGCCCCAGCATTTT	CASSLHPDLSNQPQHF
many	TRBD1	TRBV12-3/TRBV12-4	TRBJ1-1	TGTGCCAGCAGCCAAAACCGACAGGGGGAAGCTTTCTTT	CASSQNRQGEAFF
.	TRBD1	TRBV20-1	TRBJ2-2	TGCAGTGCTAGAGATAAAGGGGGCTTTTACACCGGGGAGCTGTTTTTT	CSARDKGGFYTGELFF
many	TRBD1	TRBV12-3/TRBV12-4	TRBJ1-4	TGTGCCAGCAGTTCCGGGACAGGGGGTGGAAAACTGTTTTTT	CASSSGTGGGKLFF
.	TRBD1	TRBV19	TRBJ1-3	TGTGCCAGTGCAGGACAGGGGCGTTGGGTCATGTCTGGAAACACCATATATTTT	CASAGQGRWVMSGNTIYF
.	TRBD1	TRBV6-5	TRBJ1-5	TGTGCCAGCAGTTTGAAAGGACAGGGGGCTCTTTCGAGTCAGCCCCAGCATTTT	CASSLKGQGALSSQPQHF
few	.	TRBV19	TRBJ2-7	TGTGCCAGTAGCGGGGACATGTATGGGCAGTACTTC	CASSGDMYGQYF
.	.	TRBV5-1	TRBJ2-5	TGCGCCAGCACCCCTCGATGGGGTGAGACCCAGTACTTC	CASTPRWGETQYF
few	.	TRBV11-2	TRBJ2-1	TGTGCCAGCAGCTTAGAGGCGGGTCGGCTCAATGAGCAGTTCTTC	CASSLEAGRLNEQFF
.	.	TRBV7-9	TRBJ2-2	TGTGCCAGCAGCTCCCCCTGGAACACCGGGGAGCTGTTTTTT	CASSSPWNTGELFF
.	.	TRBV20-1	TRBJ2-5	TGCAGTGCCGTAGGGGACACCTATAAAGAGACCCAGTACTTC	CSAVGDTYKETQYF
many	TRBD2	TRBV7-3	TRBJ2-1	TGTGCCAGCAGCTCTGGACTAGCGGGAGCAAATGAGCAGTTCTTC	CASSSGLAGANEQFF
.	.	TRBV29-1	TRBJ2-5	TGCAGCGTTGAAGGGGGGGCGGGGTGGGAGACCCAGTACTTC	CSVEGGAGWETQYF
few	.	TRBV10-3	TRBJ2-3	TGTGCCCCGCGTGGGGGCCCAGATACGCAGTATTTT	CAPRGGPDTQYF
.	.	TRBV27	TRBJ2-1	TGTGCCAGCAGTTCCACTTCTTACGTCCCCTACAATGAGCAGTTCTTC	CASSSTSYVPYNEQFF
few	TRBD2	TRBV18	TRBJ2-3	TGTGCCAGCTCACTACAACTAGCGAAAGGGGCAGATACGCAGTATTTT	CASSLQLAKGADTQYF
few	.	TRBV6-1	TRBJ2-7	TGTGCCAGCAGTGAAGGGTTCCCCTACGAGCAGTACTTC	CASSEGFPYEQYF
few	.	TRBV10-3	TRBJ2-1	TGTGCCATCAGTGAGCCCCTGGCCCCTGAGCAGTTCTTC	CAISEPLAPEQFF
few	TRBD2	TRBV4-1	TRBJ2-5	TGCGCCAGCAGCCAAGATTCGATACTTACCGTAGCGGGGGGGCTCAAGACCCAGTACTTC	CASSQDSILTVAGGLKTQYF
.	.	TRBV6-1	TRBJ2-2	TGTGCCAGCACTGGGGGGTCAGGGGGTACCGGGGAGCTGTTTTTT	CASTGGSGGTGELFF
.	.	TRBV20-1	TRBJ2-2	TGCAGTGCTAGGGCGGGGCTTGACACCGGGGAGCTGTTTTTT	CSARAGLDTGELFF
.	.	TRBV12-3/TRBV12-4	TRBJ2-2	TGTGCCAGCAGCGCGTCGGGGACCGACACCGGGGAGCTGTTTTTT	CASSASGTDTGELFF
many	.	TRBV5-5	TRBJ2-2	TGTGCCAGCAGACGGGCCGATTCTATGAACACCGGGGAGCTGTTTTTT	CASRRADSMNTGELFF
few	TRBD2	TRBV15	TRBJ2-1	TGTGCCACCAGCTTCGGACTAGCGGGAGTAGGTGAGCAGTTCTTC	CATSFGLAGVGEQFF
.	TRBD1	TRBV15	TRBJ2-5	TGTGCCACCAGCAGGACCGGGACAGGGTTAGAGACCCAGTACTTC	CATSRTGTGLETQYF
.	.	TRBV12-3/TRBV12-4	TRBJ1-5	TGTGCCAGCAGTTTTTCAGGGGATCAGCCCCAGCATTTT	CASSFSGDQPQHF
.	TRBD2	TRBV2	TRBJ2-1	TGTGCCAGCAGTGAAGCTCCCCCTACTAGCGGGAGTTGTTGCTACAATGAGCAGTTCTTC	CASSEAPPTSGSCCYNEQFF
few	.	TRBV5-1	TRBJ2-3	TGCGCCAGCAGCTTGGAGCCACCAGGGGTCGGTACCCCTAGCACAGATACGCAGTATTTT	CASSLEPPGVGTPSTDTQYF
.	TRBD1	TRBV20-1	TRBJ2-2	TGCTGTGCTGCATACAGGGGGCGCTTCACCGGGGAGCTGTTTTTT	CCAAYRGRFTGELFF
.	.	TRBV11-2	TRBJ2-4	TGTGCCAGCAGCCTGGGGACCGGGAGAAAAAACATTCAGTACTTC	CASSLGTGRKNIQYF
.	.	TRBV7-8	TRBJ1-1	TGTGCCAGCAGCTTACGTCCAGGATCGAACACTGAAGCTTTCTTT	CASSLRPGSNTEAFF
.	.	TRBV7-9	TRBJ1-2	TGTGCCAGCAGGGACGCAGGGGTACCACTTGGCTACACCTTC	CASRDAGVPLGYTF
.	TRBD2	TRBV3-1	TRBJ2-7	TGTGCCAGCAGCCAAGTTTCAGCAAATCTAGCGGGAGCCTACGAGCAGTACTTC	CASSQVSANLAGAYEQYF
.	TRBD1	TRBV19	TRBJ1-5	TGTGCCAGTGGGAACAGGGGTTTTTCGTTTCAGCCCCAGCATTTT	CASGNRGFSFQPQHF
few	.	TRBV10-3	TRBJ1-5	TGTGCCATCAGTAAAGAGAATAGCAATCAGCCCCAGCATTTT	CAISKENSNQPQHF
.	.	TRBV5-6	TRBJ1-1	TGTGCCAGCTTGTGGGGGGCAGGGCCCACTGAAGCTTTCTTT	CASLWGAGPTEAFF
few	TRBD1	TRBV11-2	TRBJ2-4	TGTGCCAGCAGCTTACAAAAGACGGACAGGTCCCTTCGGTACTTC	CASSLQKTDRSLRYF
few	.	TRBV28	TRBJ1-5	TGTGCCAGCAGTTTATCGGCGGGGGTTCTAGATCAGCCCCAGCATTTT	CASSLSAGVLDQPQHF
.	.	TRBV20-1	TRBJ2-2	TGCAGTGCTAGCCTGGGCGGTGGAAAGGGAGTGGGGACCGGGGAGCTGTTTTTT	CSASLGGGKGVGTGELFF
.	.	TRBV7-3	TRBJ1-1	TGTGCCAGCAGTGCCGCCGGGACAATGAACACTGAAGCTTTCTTT	CASSAAGTMNTEAFF
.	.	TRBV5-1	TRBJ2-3	TGCGCCAGCAGCCGCGCAGGAGGACCTGAGGCAGATACGCAGTATTTT	CASSRAGGPEADTQYF
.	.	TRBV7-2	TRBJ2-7	TGTGCCAGCAGCCACCCCGGGACCTCGACAACCGCGCAGTACTTC	CASSHPGTSTTAQYF
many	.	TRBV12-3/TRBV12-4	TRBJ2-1	TGTGCCAGCAGTTTAACCCAACCTTCCTACAATGAGCAGTTCTTC	CASSLTQPSYNEQFF
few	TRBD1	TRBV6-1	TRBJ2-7	TGTGCCAGCACTAAAACAGGGGCCTACGAGCAGTACTTC	CASTKTGAYEQYF
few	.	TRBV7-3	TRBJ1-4	TGTGCCAGCAGCTTAAATCCGGGCGAGGAACTGTTTTTT	CASSLNPGEELFF
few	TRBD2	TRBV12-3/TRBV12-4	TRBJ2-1	TGTGCCAGCAGTACCGGGACTAGCGTGATGGGTGAGCAGTTCTTC	CASSTGTSVMGEQFF
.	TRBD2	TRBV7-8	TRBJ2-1	TGTGCCAGCAGCTACGGGGCTAGCGGGAGTAATGAGCAGTTCTTC	CASSYGASGSNEQFF
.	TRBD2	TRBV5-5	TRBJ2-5	TGTGCCAGCGGGATCGAGCGGGGGGGCCAAGAGACCCAGTACTTC	CASGIERGGQETQYF
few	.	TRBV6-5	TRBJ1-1	TGTGCCAGCAGACTCGAGACGAGTGTTGGAGCTTTCTTT	CASRLETSVGAFF
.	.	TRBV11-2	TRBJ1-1	TGTGCCAGCAGCTTAACGATTATGGGCGGGGACACTGAAGCTTTCTTT	CASSLTIMGGDTEAFF
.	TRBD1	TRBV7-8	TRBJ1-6	TGTGCCAGCAGCTTAGGGCAGGGGGACCCGCTAAGGTCACCCCTCCACTTT	CASSLGQGDPLRSPLHF
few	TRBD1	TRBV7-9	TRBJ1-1	TGTGCCAGCAGCCACGGACAGGGTTCGAACACTGAAGCTTTCTTT	CASSHGQGSNTEAFF
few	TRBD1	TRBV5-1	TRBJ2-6	TGCGCCAGCAGCTTGGAAACAGGGGGCGAATACGAGGGGGCCAACGTCCTGACTTTC	CASSLETGGEYEGANVLTF
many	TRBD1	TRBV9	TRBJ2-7	TGTGCCAGCAGCGTAGGGGACAGGGGGCCCGAGCAGTACTTC	CASSVGDRGPEQYF
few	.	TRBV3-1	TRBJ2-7	TGTGCCAGCAGTCGCTTGGGGGACTACGAGCAGTACTTC	CASSRLGDYEQYF
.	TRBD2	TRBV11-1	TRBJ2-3	TGTGCCAGCAGCCCCGGGACTAGCGGGAGTCCAAGCACAGATACGCAGTATTTT	CASSPGTSGSPSTDTQYF